These 22 T cell receptor beta chains were sequenced from one sample in a study of T cell repertoires in cytomegalovirus infection. In TCRdb, the reads were re-called with MiXCR into one record per CDR3 protein. The sample has 300,000 to 450,000 distinct CDR3 sequences, around 18% seen once. The sequenced material came from PBMCs. These receptors were taken from a human donor in good health (CMV status not recorded). Some clones in this sample may be carry-over from other donors' samples.

This clonotype occurred many times. The rearrangement joins TRBV7-2 to TRBJ2-7; 14 bases match TRBD2. J lost 2 bases, V lost 5 bases, and 5 bases had no gene match. The CDR3 contains 16 residues. Germline V CDR1 and CDR2: SGHTA, FQGNSA. The CDR3 DNA reads TGTGCCAGCAGCACGCAGGGACTAGCGGGGGCCTACGAGCAGTACTTC. It encodes CASSTQGLAGAYEQYF.

V and J are TRBV7-2 and TRBJ2-6; D possibly uses TRBD1 or TRBD2 (6 bases each). The CDR3 spans 14 residues. Trimming took 7 bases from V and 2 from J, leaving 9 bases between them. CDR1 SGHTA and CDR2 FQGNSA come from the germline V gene. The CDR3 sequence is CASTGGTGANVLTF. The DNA of the CDR3 is TGTGCCAGCACCGGGGGCACTGGGGCCAACGTCCTGACTTTC.

This clonotype appeared a few times. This chain joins TRBV7-2 and TRBJ2-7; no definite D call. CDR1 SGHTA and CDR2 FQGNSA come from the germline V gene. V was shortened by 5 bases and J by 5 bases, with 16 bases between the two germline ends. This CDR3 comprises 14 residues. CDR3 sequence: CASSPEPSSHEQYF. CDR3 nucleotides: TGTGCCAGCAGCCCTGAGCCTTCTTCACACGAGCAGTACTTC.

The V and J genes are TRBV7-6 and TRBJ2-7; 7 bases are a match to TRBD2. After removal of 4 bases from V and 3 bases from J, the junction contained 9 bases not matched to a gene. Per the germline V gene, CDR1 is SGHVS and CDR2 is FNYEAQ. The CDR3 is 15 residues long. The DNA of the CDR3 is TGTGCCAGCAGCTCGGGACCCCCGGGGGGCTACGAGCAGTACTTC. It translates to CASSSGPPGGYEQYF.

The V gene is TRBV20-1, the J gene TRBJ2-1; D ambiguous. CDR1 and CDR2 from the germline V gene are DFQATT and SNEGSKA (reference sequence). V was pared by 0 bases and J by 6 bases, with 15 bases between. The length of the CDR3 is 15 residues. CDR3 residues: CSARDLTTSRNEQFF. The CDR3 region has the DNA TGCAGTGCTAGAGATCTAACTACCTCTCGCAATGAGCAGTTCTTC.

The CDR3 is CAIRETAPGNEQFF. CDR3 in DNA: TGTGCCATCAGGGAGACTGCCCCTGGGAATGAGCAGTTCTTC. The chain couples TRBV10-3 to TRBJ2-1; no clear D. The CDR3 has 14 amino acids. The ends were cut back, 6 bases at V and 7 bases at J, with 16 bases in the middle. Germline V gene lookup returns CDR1 ENHRY and CDR2 SYGVKD.

The chain combines TRBV28 with TRBJ1-5; no reliable D call. Trimming took 5 bases from V and 0 from J, leaving 17 bases between them. CDR3 length: 17 residues. Germline loops: CDR1 MDHEN, CDR2 SYDVKM. CDR3 amino acids: CASSPPGQSYSNQPQHF. The CDR3 DNA reads as TGTGCCAGCAGTCCCCCCGGGCAGTCCTATAGCAATCAGCCCCAGCATTTT.

The V gene is TRBV24-1, the J gene TRBJ2-1; tentatively, D is TRBD1 (6 bases). The V gene lost 3 bases and the J gene lost 9 bases, with 17 bases spanning the gap. CDR1 and CDR2 from the germline V gene are KGHDR and SFDVKD. This CDR3 comprises 15 residues. The CDR3 protein is CATSDATRDTPEQFF. As DNA, the CDR3 is TGTGCCACCAGTGATGCAACCCGGGACACCCCTGAGCAGTTCTTC.

There are many counts of this clonotype. The chain uses TRBV2 and TRBJ2-2; no clear D. Trimming pared 6 bases from V and 8 bases from J, leaving 10 bases between. Germline V gene lookup returns CDR1 SNHLY and CDR2 FYNNEI. The CDR3 extends over 12 amino acids. The DNA of the CDR3 is TGTGCCAGCAGGGCAGGAGAGGGGGAGCTGTTTTTT. Residues: CASRAGEGELFF.

V usage is TRBV7-2 and J usage is TRBJ2-1; D call uncertain. Germline V gene lookup returns CDR1 SGHTA and CDR2 FQGNSA. Trimming removed 5 bases at V and 8 bases at J, with 16 bases between. The CDR3 sequence is 14 residues long. The CDR3 loop reads CASSLPGFAYEQFF. The CDR3 coding sequence is TGTGCCAGCAGCCTCCCCGGTTTCGCTTATGAGCAGTTCTTC.

At least ten counts were recorded for this clonotype. This chain connects TRBV6-1 to TRBJ2-1, with unresolved D. Germline-derived CDR1 and CDR2 are MNHNS and SASEGT. The CDR3 has 12 residues. Trimming shortened V by 9 bases and J by 4 bases, and 10 bases separated the two germline ends. The CDR3 region is CASESRYNEQFF. The CDR3 DNA reads as TGTGCCAGTGAATCCAGGTACAATGAGCAGTTCTTC.

This clonotype has a count of ten or more. V usage is TRBV12-3 or TRBV12-4 and J usage is TRBJ1-1; tentatively, D is TRBD1 (5 bases). The CDR3 covers 14 residues. V was trimmed by 4 bases and J by 1 base, leaving 10 bases between them. The CDR3 region is CASSSGIENTEAFF. CDR3 bases: TGTGCCAGCAGTTCAGGGATAGAGAACACTGAAGCTTTCTTT.

The V call is TRBV15, the J call TRBJ2-5, with no clear D. V was pared by 1 base and J by 4 bases, with 13 bases between. This CDR3 region has 15 residues. The germline V gene has CDR1 LNHNV and CDR2 YYDKDF (reference sequence). The CDR3 sequence: CATSRVAGVVETQYF. The CDR3, as DNA: TGTGCCACCAGCAGAGTGGCCGGAGTTGTAGAGACCCAGTACTTC.

Only a few counts were recorded for this clonotype. V and J are TRBV12-3 or TRBV12-4 and TRBJ1-2; D is possibly TRBD1 (6 bases). The CDR3 extends over 12 amino acids. V lost 4 bases and J lost 10, with 13 bases in between. CDR3 coding DNA: TGTGCCAGCAGTTCACAGGGAGGTGCCTACACCTTC. As protein: CASSSQGGAYTF.

The chain uses TRBV4-3 and TRBJ2-1; the match to TRBD2 covers 7 bases. The CDR3 totals 15 residues. The J segment lost 8 bases and the V segment lost 2 bases, leaving 9 bases of the junction unmatched. Germline V CDR1 and CDR2: LGHNA, YSLEER. The CDR3 reads CASSQRAGFSDEQFF. The DNA for the CDR3 is TGCGCCAGCAGCCAACGAGCGGGATTCAGCGATGAGCAGTTCTTC.

The table lists this clonotype with many counts. The chain combines TRBV7-2 with TRBJ2-5; unclear D gene. The CDR3 is 14 residues long. The V gene lost 3 bases and the J gene lost 2 bases, with 10 bases spanning the gap. Germline CDR1 reads SGHTA; CDR2 reads FQGNSA. This CDR3 reads CASSFDRLQETQYF. The CDR3 bases are TGTGCCAGCAGCTTTGATCGGCTACAAGAGACCCAGTACTTC.

This clonotype was recorded many times. Germline is not matched at one junction end, which may reflect a read error. V gene TRBV7-2 combines with J gene TRBJ2-7; tentative D call: TRBD2 (5 bases). Germline values: CDR1 SGHTA, CDR2 FQGNSA. The CDR3 loop spans 12 amino acids. CDR3 sequence reads: CASSLASGVPTF. CDR3 coding DNA: TGTGCCAGCAGCTTAGCATCCGGGGTCCCGACCTTC.

This clonotype was seen repeatedly, ten times or more. V gene TRBV7-6 combines with J gene TRBJ2-3; 7 bases align to TRBD2. The ends lost 5 bases at V and 7 bases at J; junction bases unmatched: 15. The CDR3 spans 16 residues. The germline V gene has CDR1 SGHVS and CDR2 FNYEAQ. Here the CDR3 reads CASSLRPGLTPNTQYF. The CDR3 DNA follows: TGTGCCAGCAGCCTTAGACCGGGACTAACACCAAATACGCAGTATTTT.

The chain is built from TRBV20-1 and TRBJ2-1; 7 bases match TRBD2. The CDR3 consists of 17 residues. Germline-derived CDR1 and CDR2 are DFQATT and SNEGSKA (reference sequence). Trimming removed 3 bases from V and 5 bases from J; junction bases left unmatched: 16. In nucleotides, the CDR3 is TGCAGTGCTAGTCTTGCCTCTCGGGCTAGCGGAAACAATGAGCAGTTCTTC. It codes for CSASLASRASGNNEQFF.

The rearrangement links TRBV5-4 to TRBJ2-5; 9 bases fit TRBD2. The V gene end was trimmed by 0 bases and the J gene end by 0 bases; junction bases not matched to a gene: 3. Germline V CDR1 and CDR2: SGHNT, YYREEE (reference sequence). The CDR3 runs 16 residues. In DNA form, the CDR3 reads TGTGCCAGCAGCTTGGGAGCGGGAGGTTACCAAGAGACCCAGTACTTC. It codes for CASSLGAGGYQETQYF.

This clonotype has only a few counts. Here the CDR3 reads CASTFTGSDTEAFF. CDR3 sequence (DNA): TGTGCCAGCACCTTCACAGGGAGTGACACTGAAGCTTTCTTT. The rearrangement links TRBV12-3 or TRBV12-4 to TRBJ1-1, with D perhaps TRBD1 (6 bases). This CDR3 is built from 14 residues. V shed 7 bases and J shed 3 bases, with 15 bases lying between them.

This clonotype was seen a single time. A much bigger clone sits one base away, suggesting this may be a read error. The conserved phenylalanine or tryptophan normally closing the CDR3 is absent here, so this likely arose from a read error. CDR3 sequence reads: CASSLGQGGGNEQFL. The CDR3 bases are TGTGCCAGCAGCCTGGGACAGGGAGGGGGCAATGAGCAGTTCCTC. The chain combines TRBV7-9 with TRBJ2-1; 9 nucleotides agree with TRBD1. Germline lookup yields CDR1 SEHNR and CDR2 FQNEAQ (reference sequence). V shed 5 bases, J shed 6 bases, and the junction held 8 bases outside the gene matches. CDR3 length: 15 residues.